The 9 T cell receptor beta chains listed next were all sequenced from one sample in a study of T cell repertoires in cytomegalovirus infection. TCRdb re-analysed the reads in MiXCR, keeping a single row per CDR3 protein. The sample records about 260,000 distinct CDR3 sequences, 8% to 9.5% being singletons. Sequenced sample: PBMCs. These receptor sequences come from a human donor in good health (CMV status not recorded). Some clones in this sample may be carry-over from other donors' samples.

This clonotype has a count of ten or more. The chain has TRBV7-2 and TRBJ1-1; maybe TRBD1 (6 bases). Looked up from germline, CDR1 is SGHTA and CDR2 is FQGNSA. The CDR3 spans 14 residues. V gave up 2 bases and J gave up 1 base, with 8 bases separating them. CDR3 nucleotides: TGTGCCAGCAGCTTAAGGGGGAGGAACACTGAAGCTTTCTTT. Its protein product is CASSLRGRNTEAFF.

Only a few counts were recorded for this clonotype. V and J are TRBV7-8 and TRBJ1-3; possibly TRBD1 for D (6 bases). The CDR3 sequence is 15 residues long. CDR1 and CDR2 from the germline V gene are SGHVS and FQNEAQ. Trimming left V 5 bases short and J 4 bases short, with 15 bases between. CDR3 residues: CASSPLGTSGNTIYF. In DNA form, the CDR3 reads TGTGCCAGCAGCCCCCTGGGGACATCGGGAAACACCATATATTTT.

This clonotype has more than one count but fewer than ten. The rearrangement joins TRBV7-2 to TRBJ2-7, with a tentative D call TRBD1 (6 bases). Trimming took off 5 bases at V and 2 bases at J, with 13 bases between the two ends. CDR1 is SGHTA, CDR2 FQGNSA, per germline. CDR3 length equals 14 residues. CDR3 sequence: CASSRLRGPYEQYF. The CDR3 DNA is TGTGCCAGCAGCCGCCTCAGGGGCCCCTACGAGCAGTACTTC.

This clonotype was seen repeatedly, ten times or more. This sequence joins TRBV7-2 and TRBJ2-3; D call uncertain. Trimming pared 5 bases from V and 3 bases from J, leaving 15 bases between. Germline CDR1 SGHTA, CDR2 FQGNSA. This CDR3 has 15 residues. CDR3 nucleotide sequence: TGTGCCAGCAGCGCACTATCGACAAAAACAGATACGCAGTATTTT. Its protein is CASSALSTKTDTQYF.

This clonotype was counted at least ten times. This chain uses TRBV12-5 with TRBJ1-1, with no clear D. The CDR3 length is 16 residues. CDR1 is LGHNT and CDR2 is FRNRAP in the germline V gene. Trimming cost V 3 bases and J 0 bases, with 14 bases left between them. The CDR3 region has the DNA TGTGCTAGTGGTTTCGGCCAAGGGATTTTGAACACTGAAGCTTTCTTT. Translation gives CASGFGQGILNTEAFF.

This clonotype has ten or more counts. The rearrangement joins TRBV7-2 to TRBJ2-2; D is perhaps TRBD2 (6 bases). Germline loops: CDR1 SGHTA, CDR2 FQGNSA. V was pared by 7 bases and J by 5 bases, with 17 bases between. There are 15 residues in the CDR3. CDR3 coding DNA: TGTGCCAGCAACCTGGTTGGGGCGGGAACCGGGGAGCTGTTTTTT. Amino acid sequence: CASNLVGAGTGELFF. Drawing the rest from reference TRBV7-2 and TRBJ2-2, the complete variable domain is GAGVSQSPSNKVTEKGKDVELRCDPISGHTALYWYRQSLGQGLEFLIYFQGNSAPDKSGLPSDRFSAERTGGSVSTLTIQRTQQEDSAVYLCASNLVGAGTGELFFGEGSRLTVL.

This clonotype has a count of ten or more. Here the CDR3 DNA reads TGCGCCAGCAGAGAGGCCGGACACCTCTATGGCTACACCTTC. This gives the protein CASREAGHLYGYTF. The rearrangement uses TRBV10-2 and TRBJ1-2; the D gene is possibly TRBD1 (5 bases). This CDR3 comprises 14 residues. Looked up from germline, CDR1 is WSHSY and CDR2 is SAAADI. Deletions cut 6 bases from V and 4 bases from J, with 15 bases between.

This clonotype was counted ten times or more. The rearrangement links TRBV12-3 or TRBV12-4 to TRBJ1-3; 8 bases fit TRBD1. Losses at the gene ends were 6 bases for V and 5 bases for J; bases not matched to a gene: 15. This CDR3 region has 17 residues. The CDR3 DNA is TGTGCCAGCAGCTCGGGGCAACCCTGGGACAGGAGAAACACCATATATTTT. Translating gives CASSSGQPWDRRNTIYF.

The chain carries TRBV11-2 and TRBJ2-2; no definite D call. V was shortened by 1 base and J by 9 bases, with 15 bases between the two germline ends. This CDR3 region has 15 residues. Germline-derived CDR1 and CDR2 are SGHAT and FQNNGV. CDR3: CASSLGRTPSRELFF. DNA of the CDR3: TGTGCCAGCAGCTTAGGGCGGACCCCTTCAAGGGAGCTGTTTTTT.